This TCR beta chain emerged from a study of blood T cell repertoires in COVID-19. Across the study: The United States, Italy and Spain were the sources of the acute and convalescent COVID-19 samples. T cells, B-cell-depleted T cells, or PBMCs supplied cDNA or gDNA.

Per the study methods: Researchers report that nucleated cell counts were estimated from reference gene primer amplification. Repertoires were generated with immunoSEQ multiplex PCR, while TCRdb's copy carries only in-frame clones and drops some. V, J and clone size derive from that table, while D and trimming were established from the DNA sequence. The repertoire holds some 270,000 clones, under 90% seen once, with about 1.8% in the top ten. Assignment of participants to cohorts was predicated upon participant-reported clinical history. The V gene end was trimmed by 3 bases and the J gene end by 13 bases; junction bases not matched to a gene: 4. In germline, CDR1 is LGHDT, CDR2 YNNKEL (reference sequence). The CDR3 is 12 residues long.

The sequencing input was PBMCs or T cells enriched from blood (not recorded which). This receptor was taken from a woman between 40 and 55 years old who had recovered from COVID-19. The gene calls are TRBV3-1 (or the pseudogene TRBV3-2) and TRBJ1-4; 8 bases fit TRBD1. The CDR3, as DNA: TGTGCCAGCAGCCACTCCGGGACAGGACTGTTTTTT. Translation gives CASSHSGTGLFF.